This TCR beta chain originates from a study of neurological immune-mediated disorders. Overall study findings and caveats: Private repertoires in all groups were suggested by the absence of shared CDR3 amino acid sequences among expanded clones across subjects.

Sorted libraries were derived from 800,000 to 1,000,000 CD4+ or CD8+ T cells. This CDR3 contains 16 residues. V gave up 2 bases and J gave up 8 bases, with 19 bases separating them. Looked up from germline, CDR1 is MNHNY and CDR2 is SVGAGI (reference sequence). The method for making cDNA was 5'RACE, and it used 10-nucleotide random UMIs. TCRdb fed the 5' RACE reads into MiXCR, producing one record per CDR3 protein. The profile shows 16,000 or so distinct CDR3 sequences, 7% to 9.5% of them singletons. This clonotype appeared many times. What it binds is not known. This TCR derives from a man over 45 in good health. What was sequenced was CD8+ T cells from blood. The J gene is TRBJ2-1, the V gene TRBV6-6; tentative D call: TRBD1 (6 bases). CDR3: CASSYVTGQGRYEQFF. In DNA form, the CDR3 reads TGTGCCAGCAGTTACGTTACCGGGCAGGGGCGGTATGAGCAGTTCTTC.